This TCR beta chain originates from a study of T cell responses to AZD1222 COVID-19 vaccine. General study findings and limits: Mostly white British, mostly female donors; authors suggested clonal diversity may be underestimated. The span of vaccine-associated CD4 TCRs extended across spike, with dominance at 160-218 and 743-854.

On this clone itself: Antigen unknown.

The junction had 6 bases not matched to a gene; V was cut back by 2 bases and J by 9 bases. Per the germline V gene, CDR1 is LGHDT and CDR2 is YNNKEL (reference sequence). The length of the CDR3 is 15 residues. Produced via immunoSEQ multiplex PCR; TCRdb's table is partial and in-frame only. Here the sample spans some 180,000 clones, over 85% being singletons. This receptor was identified in an adult who received the MenACWY meningococcal vaccine as a control. This specimen consisted of peripheral blood, obtained 28 days after the second dose of the MenACWY control vaccine. This chain joins TRBV3-1 (or the pseudogene TRBV3-2) and TRBJ2-1; 11 bases line up with TRBD2. The CDR3 region is CASSQLLAGEFEQFF. The CDR3 DNA is TGTGCCAGCAGCCAATTACTAGCGGGAGAATTTGAGCAGTTCTTC.